This T cell receptor (beta chain) was found in a study of T cells in Graves' hyperthyroidism and ophthalmopathy. Findings and limits, study-wide: Most expanded thyroid clonotypes above 0.001 recurred in blood.

There are many counts of this clonotype. Its antigen is undetermined. The CDR3 loop spans 16 amino acids. From germline, CDR1 is LNHNV and CDR2 YYDKDF (reference sequence). V lost 3 bases and J lost 3; bases outside the gene matches: 5. RNA transcripts served as the template for amplifying TCR beta CDR3 regions. TCR CDR3 regions were first amplified by RT-PCR with HTBI primers. Each CDR3 protein is one row after TCRdb ran MiXCR on the multiplex PCR reads. The table lists roughly 400,000 distinct CDR3 sequences, around 15% of them singletons. The sample consisted of blood. The chain joins TRBV15 to TRBJ2-2, with TRBD2 identical over 9 bases. The receptor comes from a man in his forties or fifties with Graves' ophthalmopathy. CDR3 protein: CATSRRLADYTGELFF. The DNA of the CDR3 is TGTGCCACCAGCAGGAGACTAGCGGACTACACCGGGGAGCTGTTTTTT.